What follows are 25 T cell receptor beta chains derived from one specimen sequenced in a study of response to subunit inactivated influenza vaccine. TCRdb re-called the RT-PCR reads with MiXCR, one entry per CDR3 protein. The table has 700,000 to 800,000 distinct CDR3 sequences, approximately 18% seen once. This sample comprised PBMCs from blood, obtained around 5 days after vaccination. The receptors were sampled from a man aged 50 to 60 who received an inactivated influenza vaccine.

This clonotype was counted only a few times. The chain couples TRBV12-3 or TRBV12-4 to TRBJ2-3, with D possibly matching TRBD2 (5 bases). The CDR3 is made up of 14 amino acids. Trimming pared 10 bases from V and 0 bases from J, leaving 14 bases between. This CDR3 is CATSVTRSTDTQYF. In DNA form, the CDR3 reads TGTGCCACCAGCGTAACTAGAAGCACAGATACGCAGTATTTT.

This clonotype was picked up a small number of times. The chain combines TRBV6-5 with TRBJ2-5, with D unresolved. V was pared by 3 bases and J by 5 bases, with 16 bases between. Germline assignment: CDR1 MNHEY and CDR2 SVGAGI. The CDR3 has 15 amino acids. The CDR3 protein is CASSYLFESHETQYF. The CDR3 nucleotides are TGTGCCAGCAGTTATCTTTTTGAGAGCCATGAGACCCAGTACTTC.

The chain carries TRBV29-1 and TRBJ2-7; D might be TRBD2 (5 bases). The germline V gene encodes CDR1 SQVTM and CDR2 ANQGSEA. The V and J ends lost 6 bases and 9 bases respectively, with 18 bases between them. The CDR3 covers 12 residues. The CDR3 is CSVGSLDFAQYF. In nucleotides, the CDR3 is TGCAGCGTCGGCTCTCTGGACTTCGCGCAGTACTTC.

This clonotype was seen only once. This chain joins TRBV27 and TRBJ2-3, with D possibly TRBD1 on 5 matching bases. The DNA end lines up better with TRBJ1-5; the J call may be wrong. The CDR3 covers 15 residues. Per germline, CDR1 MNHEY and CDR2 SMNVEV (reference sequence). The CDR3 sequence: CASSSGTSGTDTQHF. The DNA for the CDR3 is TGTGCCAGCAGTTCAGGGACTAGCGGCACAGATACGCAGCATTTT.

This clonotype was seen more than once but under ten times. The gene calls are TRBV5-1 and TRBJ2-5, with a possible D match to TRBD2 (6 bases). The CDR3 runs to 14 residues. Germline V lookup: CDR1 SGHRS, CDR2 YFSETQ. V was cut by 5 bases and J by 3 bases, with 14 bases left in between. The CDR3 bases are TGCGCCAGCAGTGAAGCTAGCGTCGAAGAGACCCAGTACTTC. Amino acid sequence: CASSEASVEETQYF. The full variable domain, in which reference TRBV5-1 and TRBJ2-5 provide the parts outside the CDR3, is KAGVTQTPRYLIKTRGQQVTLSCSPISGHRSVSWYQQTPGQGLQFLFEYFSETQRNKGNFPGRFSGRQFSNSRSEMNVSTLELGDSALYLCASSEASVEETQYFGPGTRLLVL.

This clonotype was found a few times. V usage is TRBV11-2 and J usage is TRBJ2-3; D ambiguous. This CDR3 spans 15 amino acids. Germline V CDR1 and CDR2: SGHAT, FQNNGV. V was clipped by 5 bases and J by 2 bases, with 14 bases between them. CDR3 DNA: TGTGCCAGCAGCCTCCTGGCAGCGAACACAGATACGCAGTATTTT. The encoded protein is CASSLLAANTDTQYF.

This clonotype occurred a few times. The chain combines TRBV20-1 with TRBJ1-5; no clear D. The CDR3 is 15 amino acids. Germline V gene sequence: CDR1 DFQATT, CDR2 SNEGSKA (reference sequence). Trimming stripped 2 bases from V and 5 bases from J, with 16 bases between. CDR3 in amino acids: CSARPLRKADQPQHF. CDR3 bases: TGCAGTGCTAGACCTTTAAGGAAAGCGGATCAGCCCCAGCATTTT.

The genes are TRBV12-3 or TRBV12-4 and TRBJ1-2, with unresolved D. The CDR3 runs to 16 residues. Trimming cost V 1 base and J 2 bases, with 14 bases left between them. The CDR3 here is CASSLGILRSNYGYTF. CDR3 bases: TGTGCCAGCAGTTTAGGGATCCTGAGGTCCAACTATGGCTACACCTTC.

The table lists this clonotype with a few counts. V and J are TRBV24-1 and TRBJ2-1, with TRBD1 identical over 8 bases. This CDR3 has 14 residues. The germline V gene encodes CDR1 KGHDR and CDR2 SFDVKD. The V segment lost 4 bases and the J segment 4 bases; nucleotides outside the gene matches: 2. CDR3 in DNA: TGTGCCACCAGTGAGGGGACAGGATACAATGAGCAGTTCTTC. This sequence encodes CATSEGTGYNEQFF.

The table lists this clonotype with a count of one. The chain carries TRBV13 and TRBJ2-1, with a tentative D call TRBD2 (7 bases). In germline, CDR1 is PRHDT, CDR2 FYEKMQ (reference sequence). V lost 7 bases and J lost 6, with 13 bases in between. CDR3 length equals 13 residues. The CDR3 loop reads CASKERGGNEQFF. Written as DNA, the CDR3 is TGTGCCAGCAAGGAGAGGGGGGGCAATGAGCAGTTCTTC.

This clonotype showed up just a few times. The chain recombines TRBV7-2 with TRBJ2-3; TRBD1 aligns across 8 bases. Germline V gene data show CDR1 as SGHTA and CDR2 as FQGNSA. V gave up 5 bases and J gave up 6 bases; unmatched junction bases: 4. This CDR3 is built from 13 residues. The CDR3 loop is CASSPRQGDTQYF. The CDR3 nucleotides are TGTGCCAGCAGCCCGAGACAGGGGGATACGCAGTATTTT.

In its sample, this clonotype was seen a few times. The chain joins TRBV12-3 or TRBV12-4 to TRBJ1-1; 9 nucleotides agree with TRBD1. This CDR3 is 12 amino acids long. V trimming: 6 bases; J trimming: 11 bases; junction bases outside the gene matches: 7. CDR3 in DNA: TGTGCCAGCAGAGGACAGGGGCTGCGTGCTTTCTTT. Translation gives CASRGQGLRAFF.

The J gene is TRBJ2-7, the V gene TRBV5-6, with D possibly matching TRBD1 (5 bases). Trimming left V 4 bases short and J 0 bases short, with 8 bases between. CDR1 and CDR2 (germline): SGHDT, YYEEEE. CDR3 size: 13 residues. The CDR3 here is CASSHDSSYEQYF. CDR3 DNA: TGTGCCAGCAGCCACGACAGCTCCTACGAGCAGTACTTC.

This clonotype was observed at least ten times. This rearrangement joins TRBV7-2 to TRBJ1-2; no reliable D call. The CDR3 extends over 14 amino acids. The germline V and J ends were trimmed by 1 base and 5 bases, with 11 bases remaining between them. Looked up from germline, CDR1 is SGHTA and CDR2 is FQGNSA. CDR3 region: CASSLERGLYGYTF. In DNA, the CDR3 is TGTGCCAGCAGCTTAGAACGGGGATTATATGGCTACACCTTC.

The chain carries TRBV12-3 or TRBV12-4 and TRBJ2-1; the D gene is possibly TRBD2 (5 bases). With 1 base removed from V and 6 bases from J, the gap between germline ends came to 13 bases. The CDR3 covers 15 residues. The CDR3 loop is CASSLESGYVNEQFF. The CDR3 DNA reads as TGTGCCAGCAGTTTAGAATCGGGGTACGTCAATGAGCAGTTCTTC.

A remark on this clonotype: Compared with germline, one end of the junction differs, possibly owing to a read error. The V and J genes are TRBV12-3 or TRBV12-4 and TRBJ2-1; D not certain. The length of the CDR3 is 13 residues. CDR3 in amino acids: CASRLGRYNEQFF. The CDR3 nucleotides read TGTGCCAGCAGGTTAGGCAGGTACAATGAGCAGTTCTTC.

This sequence joins TRBV12-3 or TRBV12-4 and TRBJ1-3; possible D gene TRBD1, 6 bases. The V end lost 4 bases, the J end lost 0 bases, and 16 bases lay between the germline ends. This CDR3 contains 17 residues. The CDR3 sequence is CASSSQIGQNSGNTIYF. In DNA, the CDR3 is TGTGCCAGCAGTTCCCAAATTGGACAGAACTCTGGAAACACCATATATTTT.

This clonotype was observed many times. The chain uses TRBV12-3 or TRBV12-4 and TRBJ2-1; 10 nucleotides align to TRBD1. Trimming took 6 bases from V and 5 from J; bases not matched to a gene: 7. The CDR3 spans 15 residues. The CDR3 DNA follows: TGTGCCAGCAGCCGAACGGGACAGGGGAACAATGAGCAGTTCTTC. Translation gives CASSRTGQGNNEQFF.

The chain links TRBV20-1 to TRBJ2-7, with 7 positions matching TRBD1. Trimming cost V 3 bases and J 4 bases; bases outside gene matches: 9. The length of the CDR3 is 14 residues. CDR1 and CDR2 from the germline V gene are DFQATT and SNEGSKA (reference sequence). CDR3 loop: CSARGQTRAYEQYF. Written as DNA, the CDR3 is TGCAGTGCTAGGGGACAGACCCGGGCATACGAGCAGTACTTC.

This clonotype showed up just a few times. The chain recombines TRBV12-3 or TRBV12-4 with TRBJ1-2, with a tentative D call TRBD1 (5 bases). The V gene lost 6 bases and the J gene lost 9 bases, with 17 bases spanning the gap. The CDR3 totals 13 residues. For the CDR3, the DNA is TGTGCCAGCAGCCCCGGGGAGCAGGGTCGCTACACCTTC. Translation: CASSPGEQGRYTF.

Many counts were recorded for this clonotype. V and J are TRBV20-1 and TRBJ2-3; 11 bases agree with TRBD2. The V gene end was trimmed by 3 bases and the J gene end by 4 bases; junction bases not matched to a gene: 9. Per germline, CDR1 DFQATT and CDR2 SNEGSKA (reference sequence). The CDR3 is 16 residues long. CDR3 in DNA: TGCAGTGCTAGCGAGACTAGCGGGAAAAGGGCAGATACGCAGTATTTT. Translating it yields CSASETSGKRADTQYF.

This clonotype turned up a few times. The rearrangement uses TRBV28 and TRBJ1-4; D might be TRBD1 (6 bases). This CDR3 contains 15 residues. CDR1 is MDHEN, CDR2 SYDVKM, per germline. Deletions cut 6 bases from V and 4 bases from J, with 15 bases between. CDR3 sequence (DNA): TGTGCCAGCAGCCTGGGGGGACAACGTAATGAAAAACTGTTTTTT. Its protein product is CASSLGGQRNEKLFF.

The chain has TRBV29-1 and TRBJ1-2; 9 positions match TRBD1. The V segment lost 7 bases and the J segment 1 base; nucleotides outside the gene matches: 10. Germline assignment: CDR1 SQVTM and CDR2 ANQGSEA. The length of the CDR3 is 15 residues. The CDR3 reads CSDPGQGKGNYGYTF. CDR3 nucleotides: TGCAGCGACCCGGGACAGGGAAAGGGTAACTATGGCTACACCTTC.

This clonotype has ten or more counts. The chain is built from TRBV6-2 or TRBV6-3 and TRBJ1-2, with 7 bases aligning to TRBD1. V shed 2 bases and J 3 bases; nucleotides not matched to a gene: 6. Per germline, CDR1 MNHEY and CDR2 SVGEGT. This CDR3 comprises 15 residues. The CDR3 loop is CASSYALGTDYGYTF. The CDR3 DNA reads as TGTGCCAGCAGTTACGCCCTTGGGACAGACTATGGCTACACCTTC.

As concerns this clonotype: The limits of the CDR3 on the DNA are not certain, so only TCRdb's listed CDR3 is given. This chain joins TRBV6-4 and TRBJ2-3; the table gives TRBD2 as D, unverified against the DNA. With termini counted, the CDR3 has 21 amino acids. The germline V gene has CDR1 MRHNA and CDR2 SNTAGT. The CDR3 reads CCCSARVTGWLAGVFSDTQYF.